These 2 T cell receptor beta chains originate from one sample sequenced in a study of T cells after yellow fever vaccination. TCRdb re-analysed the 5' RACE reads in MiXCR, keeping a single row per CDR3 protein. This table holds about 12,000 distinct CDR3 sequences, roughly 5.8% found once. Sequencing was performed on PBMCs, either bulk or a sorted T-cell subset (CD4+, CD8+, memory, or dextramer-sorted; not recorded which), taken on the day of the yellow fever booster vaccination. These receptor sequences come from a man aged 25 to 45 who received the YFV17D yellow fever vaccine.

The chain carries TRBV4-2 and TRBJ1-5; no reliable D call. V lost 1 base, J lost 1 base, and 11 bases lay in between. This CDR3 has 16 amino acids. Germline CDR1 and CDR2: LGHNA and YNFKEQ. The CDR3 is CASSQASVISNQPQHF. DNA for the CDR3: TGTGCCAGCAGCCAAGCCTCTGTCATCAGCAATCAGCCCCAGCATTTT.

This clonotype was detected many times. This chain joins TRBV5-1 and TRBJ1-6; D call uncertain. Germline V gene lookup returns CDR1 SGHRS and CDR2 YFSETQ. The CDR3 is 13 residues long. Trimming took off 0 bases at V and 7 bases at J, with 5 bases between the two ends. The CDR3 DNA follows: TGCGCCAGCAGCTTGGAGGAGAATTCACCCCTCCACTTT. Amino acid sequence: CASSLEENSPLHF.